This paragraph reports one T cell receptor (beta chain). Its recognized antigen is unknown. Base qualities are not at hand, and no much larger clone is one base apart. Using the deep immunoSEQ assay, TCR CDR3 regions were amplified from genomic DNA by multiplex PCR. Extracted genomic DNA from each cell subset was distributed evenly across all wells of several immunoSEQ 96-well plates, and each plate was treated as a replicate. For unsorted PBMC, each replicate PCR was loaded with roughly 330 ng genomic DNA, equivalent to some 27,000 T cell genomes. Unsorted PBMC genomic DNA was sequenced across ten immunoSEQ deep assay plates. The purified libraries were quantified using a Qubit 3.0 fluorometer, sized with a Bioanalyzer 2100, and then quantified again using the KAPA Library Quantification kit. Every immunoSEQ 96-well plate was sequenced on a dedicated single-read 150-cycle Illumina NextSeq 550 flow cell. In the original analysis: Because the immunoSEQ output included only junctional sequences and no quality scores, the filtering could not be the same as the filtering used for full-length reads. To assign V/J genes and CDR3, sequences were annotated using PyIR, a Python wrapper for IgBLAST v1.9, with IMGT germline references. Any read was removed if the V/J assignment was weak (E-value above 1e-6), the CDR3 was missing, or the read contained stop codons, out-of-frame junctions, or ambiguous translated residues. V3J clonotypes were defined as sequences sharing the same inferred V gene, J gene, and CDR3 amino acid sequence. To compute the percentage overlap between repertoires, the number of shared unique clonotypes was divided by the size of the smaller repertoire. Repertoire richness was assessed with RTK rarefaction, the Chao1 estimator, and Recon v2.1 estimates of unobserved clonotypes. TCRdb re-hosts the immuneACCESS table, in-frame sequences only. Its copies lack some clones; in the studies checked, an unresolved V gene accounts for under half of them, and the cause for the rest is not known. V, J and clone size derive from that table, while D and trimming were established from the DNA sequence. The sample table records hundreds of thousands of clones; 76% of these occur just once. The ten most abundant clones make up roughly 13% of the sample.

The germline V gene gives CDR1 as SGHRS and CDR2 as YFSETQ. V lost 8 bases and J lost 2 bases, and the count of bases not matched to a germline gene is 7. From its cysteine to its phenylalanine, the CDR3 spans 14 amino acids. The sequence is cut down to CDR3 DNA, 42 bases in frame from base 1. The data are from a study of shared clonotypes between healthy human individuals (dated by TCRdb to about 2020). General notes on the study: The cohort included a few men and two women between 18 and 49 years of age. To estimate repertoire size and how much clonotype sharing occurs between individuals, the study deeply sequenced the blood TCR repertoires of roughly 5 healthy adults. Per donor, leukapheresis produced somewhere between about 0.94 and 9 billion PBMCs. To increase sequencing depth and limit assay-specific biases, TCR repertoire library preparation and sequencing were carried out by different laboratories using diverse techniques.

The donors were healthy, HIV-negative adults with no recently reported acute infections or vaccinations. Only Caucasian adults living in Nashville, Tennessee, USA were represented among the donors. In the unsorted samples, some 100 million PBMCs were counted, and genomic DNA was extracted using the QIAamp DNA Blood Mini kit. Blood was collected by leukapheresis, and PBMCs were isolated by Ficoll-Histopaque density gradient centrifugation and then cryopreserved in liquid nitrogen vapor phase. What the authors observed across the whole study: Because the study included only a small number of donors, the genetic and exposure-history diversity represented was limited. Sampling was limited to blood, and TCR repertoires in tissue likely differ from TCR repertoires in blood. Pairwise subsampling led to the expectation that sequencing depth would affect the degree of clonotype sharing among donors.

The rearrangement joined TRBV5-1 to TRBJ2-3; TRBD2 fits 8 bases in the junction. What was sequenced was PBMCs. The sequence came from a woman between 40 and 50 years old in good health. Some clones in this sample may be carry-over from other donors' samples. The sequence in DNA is TGCGCCAGTTCACTAGCGGACCTCACAGATACGCAGTATTTT. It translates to CASSLADLTDTQYF.